The 3 T cell receptor beta chains listed next were all sequenced from one sample in a study of cytomegalovirus exposure and HLA in healthy donors. Both 60 Vbeta primers and 13 Jbeta primers went into the PCR. Sequencing used immunoSEQ multiplex PCR; TCRdb keeps in-frame clones, though not all of them. This sample has 95,000 to 150,000 clones, with roughly 75% found just once. Sequencing used PBMCs. Every receptor here comes from a female donor in good health and CMV-seronegative.

The rearrangement links TRBV5-1 to TRBJ1-3, with a weak D call TRBD1 (5 bases). CDR3 length: 14 residues. Germline lookup yields CDR1 SGHRS and CDR2 YFSETQ. The germline V and J ends were trimmed by 0 bases and 4 bases, with 8 bases remaining between them. The CDR3 nucleotides read TGCGCCAGCAGCTTGGAACCAGGGGGAAACACCATATATTTT. It translates to CASSLEPGGNTIYF.

The chain couples TRBV9 to TRBJ1-1; weak D call: TRBD1 (5 bases). This CDR3 is 15 amino acids long. CDR1 and CDR2 from the germline V gene are SGDLS and YYNGEE. V lost 0 bases to trimming and J lost 2 bases, with 11 bases between them. The CDR3 region has the DNA TGTGCCAGCAGCGTAGTATCCAGGGTAAACACTGAAGCTTTCTTT. The encoded protein is CASSVVSRVNTEAFF.

CDR3 in amino acids: CASSFGARSSYEQYF. The CDR3 nucleotides are TGTGCCAGCAGCTTTGGAGCTAGGAGCTCCTACGAGCAGTACTTC. The chain recombines TRBV11-2 with TRBJ2-7; D gene unclear. Trimming removed 3 bases at V and 0 bases at J, with 12 bases between. Germline-derived CDR1 and CDR2 are SGHAT and FQNNGV. The CDR3 covers 15 residues.